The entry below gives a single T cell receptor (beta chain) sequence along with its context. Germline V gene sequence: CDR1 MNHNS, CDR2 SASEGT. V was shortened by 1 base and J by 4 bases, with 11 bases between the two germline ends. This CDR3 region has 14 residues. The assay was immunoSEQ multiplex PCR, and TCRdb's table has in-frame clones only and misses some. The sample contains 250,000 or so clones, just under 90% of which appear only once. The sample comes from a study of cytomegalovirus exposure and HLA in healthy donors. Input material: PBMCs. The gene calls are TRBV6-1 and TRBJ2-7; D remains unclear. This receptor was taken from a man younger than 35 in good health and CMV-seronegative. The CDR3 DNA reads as TGTGCCAGCAGTGAAGTAGCCGCGGCTTACGAGCAGTACTTC. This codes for CASSEVAAAYEQYF.